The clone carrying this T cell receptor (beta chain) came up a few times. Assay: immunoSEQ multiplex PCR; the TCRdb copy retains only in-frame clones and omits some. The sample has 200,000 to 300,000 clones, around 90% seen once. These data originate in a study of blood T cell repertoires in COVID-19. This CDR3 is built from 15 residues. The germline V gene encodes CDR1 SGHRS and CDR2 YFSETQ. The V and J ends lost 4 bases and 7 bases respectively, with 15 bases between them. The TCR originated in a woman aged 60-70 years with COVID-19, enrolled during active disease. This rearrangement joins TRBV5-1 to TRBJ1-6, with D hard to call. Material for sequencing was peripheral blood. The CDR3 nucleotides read TGCGCCAGCAGCCCGGGTAGAGGGAGAAATTCACCCCTCCACTTT. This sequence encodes CASSPGRGRNSPLHF.